The clone carrying this T cell receptor (beta chain) was seen many times. As yet, its antigen is unknown. These data come from a study of spatial heterogeneity in lung cancer. Overall study findings and caveats: Counts that tracked tumor mutation counts were those of expanded intratumoral alpha and beta TCRs.

The time point here: sample taken at primary tumor resection. TCRdb used MiXCR to reprocess the 5' RACE reads, holding one entry per CDR3 protein. Among over 10,000 distinct CDR3 sequences listed, roughly 5% were seen once. The CDR3 loop spans 12 amino acids. V was pared by 6 bases and J by 8 bases, with 6 bases of the junction left unmatched. The TCR comes from a male donor with early-stage non-small cell lung cancer. The specimen comprised lung tumor tissue, sampled at surgery. The chain couples TRBV12-3 or TRBV12-4 to TRBJ1-2, with 7 positions matching TRBD1. This CDR3 reads CASSLNRGGYTF. Written as DNA, the CDR3 is TGTGCCAGCAGCTTAAACAGGGGCGGCTACACCTTC.